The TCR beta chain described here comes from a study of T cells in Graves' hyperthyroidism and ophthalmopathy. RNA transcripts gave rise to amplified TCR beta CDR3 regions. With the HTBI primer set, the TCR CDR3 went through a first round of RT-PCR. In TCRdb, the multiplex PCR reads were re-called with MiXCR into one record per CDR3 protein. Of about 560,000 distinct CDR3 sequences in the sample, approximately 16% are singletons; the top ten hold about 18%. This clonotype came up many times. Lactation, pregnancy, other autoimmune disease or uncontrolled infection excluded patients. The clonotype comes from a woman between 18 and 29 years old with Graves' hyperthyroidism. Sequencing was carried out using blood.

CDR3 bases: TGTGCCAGCAGTGACGAGGCGGGAGGTAGCACAGATACGCAGTATTTT. Its protein product is CASSDEAGGSTDTQYF. This chain connects TRBV6-4 to TRBJ2-3; 8 bases agree with TRBD2. Germline CDR1 reads MRHNA; CDR2 reads SNTAGT. The CDR3 has 16 amino acids. With 2 bases clipped from V and 0 bases from J, the junction kept 4 bases outside the gene matches.